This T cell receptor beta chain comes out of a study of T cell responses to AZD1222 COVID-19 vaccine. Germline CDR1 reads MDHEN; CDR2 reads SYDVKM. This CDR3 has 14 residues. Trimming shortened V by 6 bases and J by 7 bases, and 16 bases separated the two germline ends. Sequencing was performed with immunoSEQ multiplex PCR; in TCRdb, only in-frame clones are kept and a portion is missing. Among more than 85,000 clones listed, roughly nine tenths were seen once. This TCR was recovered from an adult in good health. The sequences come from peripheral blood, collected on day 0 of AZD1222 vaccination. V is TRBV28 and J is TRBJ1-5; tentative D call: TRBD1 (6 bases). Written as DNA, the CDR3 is TGTGCCAGCAGCCCGATCTCCAGGGGCCAGCCCCAGCATTTT. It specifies CASSPISRGQPQHF.